This T cell receptor (beta chain) stems from a study of CD8 T cells in ankylosing spondylitis. The study, taken as a whole, reports: Those disease-linked clones were CD8+; they were also relatively rare in peripheral blood. Seemingly distinctive of ankylosing spondylitis blood was a TCR beta motif formed by eight highly homologous variants. Previously reported in reactive arthritis synovial fluid and blood were some of the motif variants.

Turning to this clonotype: The antigen is undetermined.

After removal of 2 bases from V and 5 bases from J, the junction contained 18 bases not matched to a gene. Germline CDR1 reads LGHDT; CDR2 reads YNNKEL (reference sequence). CDR3 length equals 19 residues. TCRdb passed the 5' RACE reads through MiXCR, listing each CDR3 protein once. Of roughly 440,000 distinct CDR3 sequences in the sample, roughly a sixth were seen once. Sequencing input: blood, either unsorted or a sorted T cell fraction (not recorded which). This sequence originates from a male donor with ankylosing spondylitis. The chain employs TRBV3-1 and TRBJ2-5; 9 bases agree with TRBD2. The CDR3 here is CASSQTGGLAGYQSETQYF. For the CDR3, the DNA is TGTGCCAGCAGCCAAACGGGGGGGCTAGCGGGGTATCAAAGCGAGACCCAGTACTTC.